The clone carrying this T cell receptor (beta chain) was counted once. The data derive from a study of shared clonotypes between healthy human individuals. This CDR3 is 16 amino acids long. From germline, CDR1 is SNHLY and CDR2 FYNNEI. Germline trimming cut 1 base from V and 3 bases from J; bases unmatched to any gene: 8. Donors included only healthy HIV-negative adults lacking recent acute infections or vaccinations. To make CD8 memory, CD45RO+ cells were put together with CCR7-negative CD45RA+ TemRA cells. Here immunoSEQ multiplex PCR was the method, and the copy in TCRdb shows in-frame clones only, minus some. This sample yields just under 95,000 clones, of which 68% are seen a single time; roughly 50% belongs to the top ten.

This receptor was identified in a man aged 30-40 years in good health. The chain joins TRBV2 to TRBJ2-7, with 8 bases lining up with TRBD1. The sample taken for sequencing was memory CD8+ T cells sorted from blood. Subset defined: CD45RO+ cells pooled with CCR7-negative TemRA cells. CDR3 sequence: CASSEGLDRVVYEQYF. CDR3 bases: TGTGCCAGCAGTGAAGGCCTGGACAGGGTGGTCTACGAGCAGTACTTC.